The sequence of this T cell receptor (beta chain) was determined in a study of blood T cells in healthy people across ages. A J-beta primer mix and a sample-barcoded 5' primer were used in a second PCR of roughly 7 to 12 cycles. TCRdb re-called the 5' RACE reads through MiXCR, storing one row per CDR3 protein. The sample has about 1 million distinct CDR3 sequences; under 30% are singletons. The sample was also reused in another study, on T cells of mothers and their children. This second report adds: Whatever RNA was extracted went entirely into cDNA synthesis, at roughly 1.5 ug per 15 ul.

What was sequenced was blood. The receptor's source is a girl aged 2-10 years in good health.

This chain's CDR3 is CASSSLGQGRADYEQYF. CDR3 DNA: TGTGCCAGCAGCTCCCTAGGACAGGGGAGAGCGGACTACGAGCAGTACTTC. The rearrangement joins TRBV7-9 to TRBJ2-7, with 9 bases fitting TRBD1. V dropped 4 bases and J dropped 3; count of bases not matched to a gene: 13. The germline CDR1 and CDR2 sequences are SEHNR and FQNEAQ (reference sequence). The CDR3 contains 17 residues.